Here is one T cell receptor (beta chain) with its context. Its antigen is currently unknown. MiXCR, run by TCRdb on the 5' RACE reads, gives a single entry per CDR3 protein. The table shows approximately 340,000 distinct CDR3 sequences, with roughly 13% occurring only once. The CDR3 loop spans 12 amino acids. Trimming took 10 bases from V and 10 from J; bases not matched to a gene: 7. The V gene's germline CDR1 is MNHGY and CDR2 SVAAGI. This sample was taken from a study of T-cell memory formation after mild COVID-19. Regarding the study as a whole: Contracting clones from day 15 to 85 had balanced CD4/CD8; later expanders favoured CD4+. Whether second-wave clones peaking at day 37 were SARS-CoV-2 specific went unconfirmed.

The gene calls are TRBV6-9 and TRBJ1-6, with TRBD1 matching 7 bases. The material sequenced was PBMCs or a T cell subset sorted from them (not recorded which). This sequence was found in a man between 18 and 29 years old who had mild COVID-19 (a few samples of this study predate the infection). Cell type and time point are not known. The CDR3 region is CAIPGQHSPLHF. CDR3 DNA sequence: TGTGCCATCCCGGGACAGCACTCACCCCTCCACTTT.